Presented here are 25 T cell receptor beta chains from one specimen sequenced in a study of blood T cell repertoires in COVID-19. TCRdb's table, derived via immunoSEQ multiplex PCR, lists solely in-frame clones and lacks some. The sample holds over 150,000 clones; around 85% are singletons and the top ten take around 8.6%. The sample was peripheral blood. These receptors all stem from a man aged 45-65 years with active or convalescent COVID-19.

This sequence joins TRBV28 and TRBJ1-5; TRBD1 might be the D (6 bases). CDR1 MDHEN and CDR2 SYDVKM come from the germline V gene. Trimming removed 6 bases at V and 6 bases at J, with 12 bases between. The CDR3 consists of 13 residues. The CDR3 sequence: CASSELQGQPQHF. The CDR3 DNA is TGTGCCAGCAGCGAACTACAGGGTCAGCCCCAGCATTTT.

The chain uses TRBV4-3 and TRBJ2-7, with 8 bases matching TRBD1. Germline V lookup: CDR1 LGHNA, CDR2 YSLEER. After removal of 0 bases from V and 5 bases from J, the junction contained 3 bases not matched to a gene. The CDR3 length is 14 residues. In DNA form, the CDR3 reads TGCGCCAGCAGCCAAGAATACAGGGGGGACGAGCAGTACTTC. It specifies CASSQEYRGDEQYF.

The rearrangement links TRBV19 to TRBJ2-7, with 9 bases that match TRBD1. The CDR3 has 14 amino acids. Germline V gene lookup returns CDR1 LNHDA and CDR2 SQIVND (reference sequence). V dropped 5 bases and J dropped 3; count of bases not matched to a gene: 5. CDR3 sequence: CASSPPGQGYEQYF. The CDR3 bases are TGTGCCAGTAGTCCACCGGGACAGGGCTACGAGCAGTACTTC.

The chain combines TRBV15 with TRBJ2-1; D is perhaps TRBD2 (5 bases). From germline, CDR1 is LNHNV and CDR2 YYDKDF (reference sequence). The length of the CDR3 is 16 residues. V dropped 3 bases and J dropped 6 bases, with 18 bases sitting between them. CDR3 DNA sequence: TGTGCCACCAGCAGGAGGGAGCGGCAGGATGGCAATGAGCAGTTCTTC. This encodes CATSRRERQDGNEQFF.

In its sample, this clone was seen many times. The junction does not match germline at one end; this may be a read error. For the CDR3, the DNA is TGTGCCAGCAGCTTATGGGCCTTC. Protein: CASSLWAF. The V gene is TRBV7-9, the J gene TRBJ2-7; no clear D gene. CDR1 SEHNR and CDR2 FQNEAQ come from the germline V gene (reference sequence). The CDR3 loop spans 8 amino acids.

This sequence joins TRBV21-1 and TRBJ1-3; the table's D call TRBD1 went unverified against the DNA. TRBV21-1 is an annotated pseudogene. The CDR3 totals 16 residues. CDR3 in amino acids: CASSKQRGSPGNTIYF. In DNA, the CDR3 is TGTGCCAGCAGCAAACAAAGGGGCTCCCCTGGAAACACCATATATTTT.

The chain links TRBV11-2 to TRBJ1-3; D might be TRBD1 (6 bases). CDR1 and CDR2 (germline): SGHAT, FQNNGV. The CDR3 has 17 residues. V was pared by 7 bases and J by 0 bases, with 19 bases between. The CDR3 DNA sequence: TGTGCCAGCACCTCTGAAGTGGGACACCTCTCTGGAAACACCATATATTTT. The encoded protein is CASTSEVGHLSGNTIYF.

V and J are TRBV30 and TRBJ1-4, with D uncertain. Trimming stripped 4 bases from V and 7 bases from J, with 7 bases between. Germline V gives CDR1 GTSNPN, CDR2 SVGIG (reference sequence). The CDR3 covers 11 residues. CDR3 amino acids: CAWTTSEKLFF. The DNA of the CDR3 is TGTGCCTGGACCACGAGTGAAAAACTGTTTTTT.

This clone showed up just once. This chain links TRBV19 with TRBJ2-1; 15 bases are shared with TRBD2. With 5 bases clipped from V and 10 bases from J, the junction kept 6 bases outside the gene matches. Germline V gene sequence: CDR1 LNHDA, CDR2 SQIVND (reference sequence). The CDR3 extends over 15 amino acids. The CDR3 protein is CASSGLAGGPKEQFF. The CDR3 DNA is TGTGCCAGTAGTGGACTAGCGGGAGGGCCCAAAGAGCAGTTCTTC.

This clone has only a few counts. The chain employs TRBV10-2 and TRBJ2-1; a possible D gene is TRBD2 (6 bases). The CDR3 extends over 12 amino acids. The germline V gene has CDR1 WSHSY and CDR2 SAAADI. With 9 bases removed from V and 5 bases from J, the gap between germline ends came to 11 bases. CDR3 in amino acids: CASLGTHNEQFF. CDR3 nucleotides: TGCGCCAGTCTGGGGACTCACAATGAGCAGTTCTTC.

V and J are TRBV6-1 and TRBJ1-2; 7 bases fit TRBD1. The CDR3 runs to 16 residues. Germline loops: CDR1 MNHNS, CDR2 SASEGT. Trimming took 4 bases from V and 1 from J; bases not matched to a gene: 9. In DNA, the CDR3 is TGTGCCAGCAGTGCAGGCGGGACAGCCCTTAACTATGGCTACACCTTC. It specifies CASSAGGTALNYGYTF.

The V call is TRBV24-1, the J call TRBJ1-2; D is unclear. The CDR3 consists of 12 residues. V was shortened by 7 bases and J by 8 bases, with 13 bases between the two germline ends. Germline-derived CDR1 and CDR2 are KGHDR and SFDVKD. CDR3 nucleotide sequence: TGTGCCACCAGCGCCCCCGGTCTAGGCTACACCTTC. Amino acids: CATSAPGLGYTF.

V usage is TRBV7-2 and J usage is TRBJ2-5, with TRBD1 matching 7 bases. The CDR3 totals 15 residues. Per the germline V gene, CDR1 is SGHTA and CDR2 is FQGNSA. Trimming cost V 5 bases and J 3 bases; bases outside gene matches: 9. The CDR3 sequence: CASSTDGTEKETQYF. The CDR3 DNA reads TGTGCCAGCAGCACGGACGGGACAGAGAAAGAGACCCAGTACTTC.

This chain connects TRBV3-1 (or the pseudogene TRBV3-2) to TRBJ1-1; 11 positions match TRBD1. This CDR3 spans 15 amino acids. Germline V gene data show CDR1 as LGHDT and CDR2 as YNNKEL (reference sequence). The V gene end was trimmed by 8 bases and the J gene end by 5 bases; junction bases not matched to a gene: 10. The CDR3 loop reads CASSPGTGGWTEAFF. CDR3 DNA sequence: TGTGCCAGCTCGCCTGGGACAGGGGGGTGGACTGAAGCTTTCTTT.

This clone came up once. The genes are TRBV11-2 and TRBJ2-1, with D maybe TRBD1 (5 bases). Germline CDR1 and CDR2: SGHAT and FQNNGV. The V gene lost 0 bases and the J gene lost 7 bases, with 16 bases spanning the gap. The CDR3 sequence is 16 residues long. CDR3 region: CASSLEAGLRENEQFF. In DNA, the CDR3 is TGTGCCAGCAGCTTAGAAGCAGGGTTACGTGAGAATGAGCAGTTCTTC.

V gene TRBV6-2 or TRBV6-3 combines with J gene TRBJ1-2; D possibly corresponds to TRBD1 (6 bases). Germline V CDR1 and CDR2: MNHEY, SVGEGT. Trimming stripped 5 bases from V and 6 bases from J, with 16 bases between. This CDR3 has 14 residues. DNA for the CDR3: TGTGCCAGCAGTCAGATACAGGGAGTCCATGGCTACACCTTC. This codes for CASSQIQGVHGYTF.

The chain recombines TRBV18 with TRBJ2-3, with D possibly matching TRBD2 (5 bases). The ends were cut back, 8 bases at V and 0 bases at J, with 18 bases in the middle. This CDR3 has 16 residues. Germline V gene data show CDR1 as KGHSH and CDR2 as LQKENI. The CDR3 loop is CASADLAPASTDTQYF. The DNA of the CDR3 is TGTGCCAGCGCAGACCTAGCACCTGCTAGCACAGATACGCAGTATTTT.

The chain links TRBV28 to TRBJ1-1; D remains ambiguous. The CDR3 is 14 amino acids. Germline-derived CDR1 and CDR2 are MDHEN and SYDVKM. The V end lost 6 bases, the J end lost 8 bases, and 19 bases lay between the germline ends. Here the CDR3 DNA reads TGTGCCAGCAGGGCGGGCTCTCGCAATGGGGAAGCTTTCTTT. Translation: CASRAGSRNGEAFF.

V is TRBV2 and J is TRBJ2-1; 7 nucleotides align to TRBD2. The CDR3 is 15 amino acids. In germline, CDR1 is SNHLY, CDR2 FYNNEI. The V and J ends lost 5 bases and 7 bases, in that order; junction bases with no gene match: 11. CDR3 protein: CASSIGTWGGNEQFF. The CDR3 bases are TGTGCCAGCAGTATCGGGACTTGGGGGGGAAATGAGCAGTTCTTC.

The genes are TRBV5-5 and TRBJ1-1; tentatively, D is TRBD1 (5 bases). Germline CDR1 and CDR2: SGHKS and YYEKEE (reference sequence). The CDR3 consists of 14 residues. Trimming took 4 bases from V and 2 from J, leaving 12 bases between them. The CDR3 nucleotides read TGTGCCAGCAGCACCAGACAGATAAACACTGAAGCTTTCTTT. Translation gives CASSTRQINTEAFF.

This chain connects TRBV12-3 or TRBV12-4 to TRBJ2-1; a weak D match, TRBD2 (5 bases). V was pared by 7 bases and J by 4 bases, with 11 bases between. This CDR3 comprises 13 residues. The CDR3 coding sequence is TGTGCCAGCAAGGAGGAACGTTACAATGAGCAGTTCTTC. Its protein is CASKEERYNEQFF.

V and J are TRBV5-1 and TRBJ2-3, with a weak D call TRBD2 (6 bases). Trimming cost V 5 bases and J 1 base, with 11 bases left between them. The CDR3 is made up of 14 amino acids. The germline CDR1 and CDR2 sequences are SGHRS and YFSETQ. As DNA, the CDR3 is TGCGCCAGCAGGGTCGGGAGCGGCACAGATACGCAGTATTTT. Amino acids: CASRVGSGTDTQYF. The full variable domain, in which reference TRBV5-1 and TRBJ2-3 provide the parts outside the CDR3, is KAGVTQTPRYLIKTRGQQVTLSCSPISGHRSVSWYQQTPGQGLQFLFEYFSETQRNKGNFPGRFSGRQFSNSRSEMNVSTLELGDSALYLCASRVGSGTDTQYFGPGTRLTVL.

The genes are TRBV28 and TRBJ2-1; TRBD2 is a possible D gene (6 bases). V was pared by 5 bases and J by 3 bases, with 11 bases between. The CDR3 runs 14 residues. From germline, CDR1 is MDHEN and CDR2 SYDVKM. The CDR3 sequence: CASSGGPIYNEQFF. DNA of the CDR3: TGTGCCAGCAGTGGAGGGCCCATCTACAATGAGCAGTTCTTC.

The chain is built from TRBV30 and TRBJ1-3, with 8 nucleotides matching TRBD1. V was clipped by 2 bases and J by 0 bases; unmatched bases: 3. The CDR3 runs to 15 residues. Germline lookup yields CDR1 GTSNPN and CDR2 SVGIG (reference sequence). CDR3 amino acids: CAWSRQGSSGNTIYF. The DNA of the CDR3 is TGTGCCTGGAGTCGACAGGGGAGCTCTGGAAACACCATATATTTT.

The chain links TRBV21-1 to TRBJ2-2; the table assigns TRBD1, which was not confirmed against the DNA. TRBV21-1 is given as a pseudogene. The CDR3 runs 14 residues. The CDR3 region has the DNA TGTGCCAGCAGCAAAGCAGGGGATCCCGGGGAGCTGTTTTTT. Translation: CASSKAGDPGELFF.